This TCR beta chain appears in the sequencing data of a study of T-cell memory formation after mild COVID-19. Study-level findings and limits: Proof of SARS-CoV-2 specificity was absent for the second-wave clones that crested on day 37. CD4/CD8 balance held among clones contracting day 15 to 85, and later expanders leaned CD4+. That cross-reactive memory joined was suggested by some responding clones appearing in pre-infection memory.

The V gene end was trimmed by 4 bases and the J gene end by 3 bases; junction bases not matched to a gene: 9. The germline CDR1 and CDR2 sequences are SGHDT and YYEEEE. The CDR3 length is 15 residues. Note on this clonotype: Its antigen is currently unknown.

The TCR alpha and TCR beta cDNA libraries, bearing sample barcodes and UMIs, were generated by 5'RACE using constant-segment primers. Each CDR3 protein gets one entry after TCRdb re-called the 5' RACE reads with MiXCR. There are 560,000 or so distinct CDR3 sequences in the sample; 15% to 20% occur only once, and less than 10% lies in the top ten. The source material was PBMCs or a T cell subset sorted from them (not recorded which). The TCR sequence derives from an adult woman who had mild COVID-19 (a few samples of this study predate the infection). Cell type and time point are not known. The V gene is TRBV5-6, the J gene TRBJ1-1; TRBD1 agrees at 7 bases. The CDR3 protein is CASSQPFQGDTEAFF. DNA for the CDR3: TGTGCCAGCAGCCAACCGTTCCAGGGGGACACTGAAGCTTTCTTT.